This TCR beta chain was obtained from a study of blood T cell repertoires in COVID-19. The repertoire was sequenced with immunoSEQ multiplex PCR; TCRdb's copy has only in-frame clones and lacks some. The data hold some 60,000 clones, with more than 75% observed a single time. Germline CDR1 reads KGHDR; CDR2 reads SFDVKD. The CDR3 covers 15 residues. V lost 3 bases and J lost 11; bases outside the gene matches: 10. The clonotype comes from a human donor with active COVID-19. The donor label of this sample is uncertain. Sequenced material: peripheral blood. The chain couples TRBV24-1 to TRBJ1-4, with TRBD1 matching 8 bases. The CDR3 loop is CATSDRGQEQGKLFF. For the CDR3, the DNA is TGTGCCACCAGTGATCGGGGACAGGAGCAGGGGAAACTGTTTTTT.